The 10 T cell receptor beta chains below all came from one sample that was sequenced in a study of T cell repertoires and Cas9 in healthy adults. TCRdb's table, derived via immunoSEQ multiplex PCR, lists solely in-frame clones and lacks some. The data hold about 15,000 clones, with around 90% observed a single time. Sequencing was performed on Tregs (CD4+, CD25+, CD127-, CD137-, CD154-) from PBMCs; culture status not recorded. These receptors were obtained from a human donor in good health.

The V gene is TRBV7-2, the J gene TRBJ2-3; perhaps D is TRBD1 or TRBD2 (5 bases each). There are 12 residues in the CDR3. The V gene's germline CDR1 is SGHTA and CDR2 FQGNSA. V lost 3 bases and J 6 bases, leaving 7 bases between the germline ends. The CDR3 nucleotides are TGTGCCAGCAGCTTCGGGACGGATACGCAGTATTTT. Residues: CASSFGTDTQYF.

The chain carries TRBV5-1 and TRBJ2-2; 8 bases line up with TRBD2. Germline CDR1 and CDR2: SGHRS and YFSETQ. Unmatched junction bases numbered 4, after V lost 2 bases and J lost 4 bases. There are 15 residues in the CDR3. Written as DNA, the CDR3 is TGCGCCAGCAGCTTTGTAACTAGCGGCACCGGGGAGCTGTTTTTT. This encodes CASSFVTSGTGELFF.

The chain links TRBV19 to TRBJ2-5, with D possibly matching TRBD1 (5 bases). The J call may be incorrect, as the DNA end agrees better with TRBJ2-7. CDR1 is LNHDA, CDR2 SQIVND, per germline (reference sequence). The CDR3 has 15 residues. The DNA of the CDR3 is TGTGCCAGTAGTCGAACTTCGGTCAGGGCCTACGAGCAGTACTTC. This gives the protein CASSRTSVRAYEQYF.

The V gene is TRBV6-1, the J gene TRBJ1-2; D is uncertain. Per the germline V gene, CDR1 is MNHNS and CDR2 is SASEGT. The CDR3 spans 10 residues. Trimming pared 6 bases from V and 11 bases from J, leaving 10 bases between. This CDR3 reads CASRLSGYTF. The CDR3 bases are TGTGCCAGCAGACTCTCAGGTTACACCTTC.

The gene calls are TRBV28 and TRBJ2-1; no firm D call. With 7 bases removed from V and 4 bases from J, the gap between germline ends came to 5 bases. The CDR3 extends over 11 amino acids. CDR1 and CDR2 (germline): MDHEN, SYDVKM. The CDR3 bases are TGTGCCAGCACCCTATACAATGAGCAGTTCTTC. This translates into CASTLYNEQFF.

This chain links TRBV27 with TRBJ2-6; the D call may be TRBD1 or TRBD2 (5 bases each). The V gene's germline CDR1 is MNHEY and CDR2 SMNVEV (reference sequence). Between the trimmed V and J ends, which lost 0 bases and 2 bases, there was a span of 5 bases. CDR3 length equals 15 residues. The CDR3 here is CASSLSGPGANVLTF. DNA for the CDR3: TGTGCCAGCAGTTTATCGGGACCTGGGGCCAACGTCCTGACTTTC.

The chain joins TRBV6-1 to TRBJ2-5; 7 nucleotides match TRBD1. Losses at the gene ends were 5 bases for V and 5 bases for J; bases not matched to a gene: 5. Germline-derived CDR1 and CDR2 are MNHNS and SASEGT. This CDR3 region has 13 residues. Here the CDR3 reads CASSRQGSETQYF. CDR3 DNA: TGTGCCAGCAGTCGACAGGGATCGGAGACCCAGTACTTC.

This chain connects TRBV5-1 to TRBJ2-7, with 7 bases lining up with TRBD2. The junction had 9 bases not matched to a gene; V was cut back by 2 bases and J by 1 base. The CDR3 is 16 amino acids. Germline V gene data show CDR1 as SGHRS and CDR2 as YFSETQ. This CDR3 reads CASSLWGGDPSYEQYF. The CDR3 bases are TGCGCCAGCAGCTTATGGGGGGGGGACCCTTCCTACGAGCAGTACTTC.

The chain uses TRBV5-1 and TRBJ2-3; tentative D call: TRBD1 (6 bases). The CDR3 covers 17 residues. Germline V lookup: CDR1 SGHRS, CDR2 YFSETQ. V shed 4 bases and J shed 4 bases, with 22 bases lying between them. CDR3 loop: CASSLGGFRGVSDTQYF. The CDR3 DNA sequence: TGCGCCAGCAGCCTTGGAGGTTTCAGGGGAGTATCAGATACGCAGTATTTT. Drawing the rest from reference TRBV5-1 and TRBJ2-3, the complete variable domain is KAGVTQTPRYLIKTRGQQVTLSCSPISGHRSVSWYQQTPGQGLQFLFEYFSETQRNKGNFPGRFSGRQFSNSRSEMNVSTLELGDSALYLCASSLGGFRGVSDTQYFGPGTRLTVL.

The chain employs TRBV7-8 and TRBJ1-1; TRBD1 aligns across 8 bases. The V segment lost 7 bases and the J segment 1 base; nucleotides outside the gene matches: 5. CDR1 and CDR2 from the germline V gene are SGHVS and FQNEAQ. This CDR3 has 14 residues. The DNA for the CDR3 is TGTGCCAGCAAACGCGGGACAGGGAACACTGAAGCTTTCTTT. Amino acid sequence: CASKRGTGNTEAFF.